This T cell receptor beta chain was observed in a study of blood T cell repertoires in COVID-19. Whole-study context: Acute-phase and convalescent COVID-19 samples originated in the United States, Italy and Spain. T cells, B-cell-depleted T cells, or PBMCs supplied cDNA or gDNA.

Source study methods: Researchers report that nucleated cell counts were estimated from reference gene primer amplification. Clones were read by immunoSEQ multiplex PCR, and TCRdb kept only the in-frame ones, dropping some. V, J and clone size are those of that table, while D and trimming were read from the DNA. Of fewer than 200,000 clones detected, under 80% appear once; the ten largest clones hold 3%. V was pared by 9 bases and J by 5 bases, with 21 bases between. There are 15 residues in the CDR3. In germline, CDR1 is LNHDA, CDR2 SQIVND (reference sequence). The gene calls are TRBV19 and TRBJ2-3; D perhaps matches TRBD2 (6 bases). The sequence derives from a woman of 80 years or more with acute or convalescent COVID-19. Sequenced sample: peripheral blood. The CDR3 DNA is TGTGCCAGCGCCCGAGCGGGTGAGGGTCAAGATACGCAGTATTTT. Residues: CASARAGEGQDTQYF.